This T cell receptor (beta chain) is from a study of blood T cell repertoires in COVID-19 (dated by TCRdb to the early 2020s). The study in broad terms: Samples covering the acute and convalescent phases of COVID-19 were provided by collaborators in the United States, Italy and Spain. The prospective study material was composed of cDNA or gDNA derived from T cells, B-cell-depleted T cells, or PBMCs. Subjects who had been exposed to COVID-19, were actively infected with it, or had recovered from it provided the deeply sampled blood TCRbeta repertoires that made up the dataset. The repertoires were made available in a free public database intended to serve as a resource for research on the immune response to SARS-CoV-2. Samples came from the ongoing ImmuneRACE study (first 160 participants) plus 1,254 subjects from 6 global collaborators. A de-identified subject ID, COVID-19 status, age in years and sex were almost always included in the sample metadata. Where available, HLA class I and class II types were taken from metadata supplied by the sample provider and were not determined by assay-based typing.

Participants in the prospective study were enrolled through a virtual design, were aged roughly 18 to 100 years, and lived in approximately 24 United States geographic areas. In the prospective study, participants were assigned to cohorts based on the clinical history participants reported in a screening survey and a study questionnaire. Recovered participants in ImmuneRACE Cohort 3 were defined by two consecutive negative NP/OP PCR tests, clearance by a healthcare professional, or resolution of symptoms. Each participant in the prospective study had whole blood, serum and a nasopharyngeal or oropharyngeal swab collected by mobile phlebotomists. Prospective study participants could optionally give additional blood draws and questionnaires over a roughly two-month period. Blood samples from the prospective study were shipped frozen or at room temperature prior to DNA extraction. Reading from cysteine to phenylalanine, the CDR3 counts 16 amino acids. Only the CDR3 part of the read is kept: 48 bases, read in frame from the first base. Based on the germline V gene, the CDR1 and CDR2 sequences are SGHVS and FNYEAQ. The germline V end is reduced by 5 bases and the J end by 3 bases; junction bases left unmatched: 4.

Study-level results and caveats: The quantity of clinical and demographic metadata differed by source and by participant and was supplied without curation.

The immunoSEQ Assay, a bias-controlled multiplex PCR, was used to amplify TCRbeta CDR3 regions from genomic DNA. From the authors' description of their analysis: The number of nucleated cells in each sample was estimated from the amplification of reference gene primers within the assay. Sequence reads were collapsed and filtered to measure the absolute abundance of every unique TCRbeta CDR3 rearrangement. For each sample, productive Simpson clonality was calculated as the square root of Simpson's diversity index over productive rearrangements. TCRdb obtained this table from immuneACCESS and retained in-frame rearrangements with V and J assigned. These tables miss some clones; where compared with another copy, unresolved V genes account for less than half of the shortfall, and the remainder is unexplained. D and trimming come from the DNA, and the V and J calls and clone size come from that table. The sample profile shows about 270,000 clones; 85% to 90% of them were found once. The ten largest make up under 2.5% of the sample.

This clone came up a few times. Its antigen is currently not known. Nothing much larger sits one base from this clone, and base qualities are not available. This clonotype originated in a woman between 18 and 29 years old who had recovered from COVID-19. Input material: PBMCs or T cells enriched from blood (not recorded which). The chain employs TRBV7-6 and TRBJ2-1, and 13 junctional nucleotides match TRBD2. The nucleotides read TGTGCCAGCAGCCGGACTAGCGGGGGCCGCTACAATGAGCAGTTCTTC. Its coded protein is CASSRTSGGRYNEQFF.